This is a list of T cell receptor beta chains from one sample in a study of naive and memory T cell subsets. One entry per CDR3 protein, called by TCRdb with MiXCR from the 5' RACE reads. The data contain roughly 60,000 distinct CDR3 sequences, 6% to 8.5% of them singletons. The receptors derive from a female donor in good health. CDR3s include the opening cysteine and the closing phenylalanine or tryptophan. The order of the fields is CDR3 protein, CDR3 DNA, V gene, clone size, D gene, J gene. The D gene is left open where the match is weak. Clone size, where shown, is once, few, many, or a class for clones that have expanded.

CSVSSTGGGEQFF TGCAGCGTTTCCTCGACAGGGGGCGGTGAGCAGTTCTTC TRBV29-1 many TRBD1 TRBJ2-1
CAGGTNYEQYF TGTGCCGGCGGGACCAACTACGAGCAGTACTTC TRBV7-9 - - TRBJ2-7
CASSQYGSSANEQFF TGTGCCAGCAGCCAATACGGGAGCTCCGCCAATGAGCAGTTCTTC TRBV3-1 many - TRBJ2-1
CASRRAGGLVNEQFF TGCGCCAGCAGGAGGGCGGGGGGGCTTGTCAATGAGCAGTTCTTC TRBV5-1 few TRBD2 TRBJ2-1
CASSSGHPASYEQYF TGTGCCAGCAGTTCCGGACATCCGGCATCCTACGAGCAGTACTTC TRBV6-5 - - TRBJ2-7
CSGFRGLNTEAFF TGCAGCGGATTCAGGGGTTTGAACACTGAAGCTTTCTTT TRBV29-1 few - TRBJ1-1
CASSLLAHGEQFF TGTGCCAGCAGTTTATTGGCGCACGGTGAGCAGTTCTTC TRBV27 few - TRBJ2-1
CSARGAGLQLARSYNEQFF TGCAGTGCTAGAGGAGCGGGACTACAACTGGCCCGCTCCTACAATGAGCAGTTCTTC TRBV20-1 many TRBD2 TRBJ2-1
CAWSNRGPEAFF TGTGCCTGGAGTAACAGGGGACCTGAAGCTTTCTTT TRBV30 many TRBD1 TRBJ1-1
CAWKRPDTEAFF TGTGCCTGGAAAAGGCCCGACACTGAAGCTTTCTTT TRBV30 few - TRBJ1-1
CASSLLDRGYDKNIQYF TGTGCCAGCAGCCTCCTCGACAGAGGGTATGACAAAAACATTCAGTACTTC TRBV5-8 - - TRBJ2-4
CASSFGWPQHF TGTGCCAGCAGTTTTGGCTGGCCCCAGCATTTT TRBV12-3/TRBV12-4 few - TRBJ1-5
CASSIGLAGVWSEQFF TGTGCCAGTAGTATAGGGCTAGCGGGAGTGTGGAGTGAGCAGTTCTTC TRBV19 once TRBD2 TRBJ2-1
CASSWVTASTDTQYF TGCGCCAGCAGTTGGGTTACAGCAAGCACAGATACGCAGTATTTT TRBV10-2 - - TRBJ2-3
CSASWANTEAFF TGCAGTGCTAGTTGGGCGAACACTGAAGCTTTCTTT TRBV20-1 many - TRBJ1-1
CSAGDRGKHQPQHF TGCAGTGCCGGCGACAGGGGGAAGCATCAGCCCCAGCATTTT TRBV20-1 many TRBD1 TRBJ1-5
CASSFGAGVSSTDTQYF TGTGCCAGCAGTTTCGGCGCGGGGGTCTCCAGCACAGATACGCAGTATTTT TRBV12-3/TRBV12-4 few TRBD2 TRBJ2-3
CASSLAGDELFF TGTGCCAGCAGCTTAGCAGGGGACGAGCTGTTTTTT TRBV11-3 - - TRBJ2-2
CSVERLPGYTF TGCAGCGTTGAAAGGTTGCCGGGCTACACCTTC TRBV29-1 many - TRBJ1-2
CASSSQQGQETQYF TGTGCCAGCAGTTCACAACAGGGACAAGAGACCCAGTACTTC TRBV6-5 - - TRBJ2-5
CSARPGTATYEQYF TGCAGTGCTAGACCTGGGACGGCAACCTACGAGCAGTACTTC TRBV20-1 - - TRBJ2-7
CASSIPLRRNQPQHF TGTGCCAGTAGTATACCGCTACGTCGAAATCAGCCCCAGCATTTT TRBV19 many - TRBJ1-5
CASSYDRRNYGYTF TGTGCCAGCAGTTACGACAGGCGCAACTATGGCTACACCTTC TRBV6-6 many - TRBJ1-2
CASSSRTGFSEQFF TGCGCCAGCAGCTCCCGGACAGGGTTTTCCGAGCAGTTCTTC TRBV5-1 few TRBD1 TRBJ2-1
CASSFSASSYEQYF TGTGCCAGCAGCTTTTCGGCGAGCTCCTACGAGCAGTACTTC TRBV5-6 - - TRBJ2-7
CASSLLTEYNQPQHF TGTGCCAGTAGCCTACTGACAGAGTACAATCAGCCCCAGCATTTT TRBV19 few - TRBJ1-5
CASTSAPPGQGDTGELFF TGTGCCAGCACCTCGGCCCCCCCCGGCCAGGGCGACACCGGGGAGCTGTTTTTT TRBV7-9 few - TRBJ2-2
CASSVGIAGVQGSYNEQFF TGTGCCAGCAGCGTAGGAATAGCGGGAGTGCAAGGGTCCTACAATGAGCAGTTCTTC TRBV7-2 few TRBD2 TRBJ2-1
CSASDQPQHF TGCAGTGCTAGTGACCAGCCCCAGCATTTT TRBV20-1 many - TRBJ1-5
CASRGTANTGELFF TGTGCCAGTAGGGGGACAGCGAACACCGGGGAGCTGTTTTTT TRBV19 few TRBD1 TRBJ2-2
CASSKGLGPDEETQYF TGCGCCAGCAGCAAAGGACTTGGTCCCGACGAAGAGACCCAGTACTTC TRBV5-1 many - TRBJ2-5
CASSPPTGSSYNEQFF TGTGCCAGCTCACCACCGACAGGGAGCTCCTACAATGAGCAGTTCTTC TRBV18 many TRBD1 TRBJ2-1
CASSPGGVNTGELFF TGTGCCAGCAGCCCAGGAGGGGTCAACACCGGGGAGCTGTTTTTT TRBV9 few - TRBJ2-2
CATNHYPNYGYTF TGTGCCACCAACCACTACCCTAACTATGGCTACACCTTC TRBV28 many - TRBJ1-2
CASSQEWGAKLVAEAFF TGTGCCAGCAGCCAAGAATGGGGGGCGAAGCTGGTCGCTGAAGCTTTCTTT TRBV3-1 many - TRBJ1-1
CASSSPPRTGAADTQYF TGCGCCAGCAGCTCGCCCCCCAGGACAGGGGCGGCAGATACGCAGTATTTT TRBV5-1 many TRBD1 TRBJ2-3
CASSPTGLAGEGETQYF TGTGCCAGCAGTCCGACGGGACTAGCGGGAGAGGGGGAGACCCAGTACTTC TRBV27 few TRBD2 TRBJ2-5
CASSLDIYEQYF TGTGCCAGCAGCCTCGACATTTACGAGCAGTACTTC TRBV6-1 many - TRBJ2-7
CASSVGDPYEQYF TGTGCCAGCAGCGTAGGGGATCCCTACGAGCAGTACTTC TRBV9 - - TRBJ2-7
CASSLNTGTGELFF TGTGCCAGCAGTTTGAACACAGGGACCGGGGAGCTGTTTTTT TRBV12-3/TRBV12-4 - - TRBJ2-2
CASSLASAGELFF TGCGCCAGCAGCTTGGCCAGTGCCGGGGAGCTGTTTTTT TRBV5-1 few - TRBJ2-2
CASSLGYSETQYF TGTGCCAGCAGCTTGGGCTATTCAGAGACCCAGTACTTC TRBV11-2 - - TRBJ2-5
CASSLVLAGNEQFF TGCGCCAGCAGCTTGGTTCTAGCGGGAAATGAGCAGTTCTTC TRBV5-1 few TRBD2 TRBJ2-1
CASSLALTASGGTQYF TGCGCCAGCAGCTTGGCCCTAACAGCAAGCGGGGGGACCCAGTACTTC TRBV5-1 - TRBD2 TRBJ2-5
CSAWGTSGGTGELFF TGCAGTGCTTGGGGGACTAGCGGGGGCACCGGGGAGCTGTTTTTT TRBV20-1 few TRBD2 TRBJ2-2
CSARSTANYGYTF TGCAGTGCTAGAAGCACGGCTAACTATGGCTACACCTTC TRBV20-1 few - TRBJ1-2
CASGTNGETQYF TGCGCCAGCGGGACAAACGGGGAGACCCAGTACTTC TRBV5-1 - - TRBJ2-5
CSADKQGAGTGELFF TGCAGTGCAGACAAACAGGGAGCGGGCACCGGGGAGCTGTTTTTT TRBV20-1 - - TRBJ2-2
CASSPETGGAQPQHF TGTGCCAGCAGCCCTGAAACAGGGGGCGCACAGCCCCAGCATTTT TRBV7-9 - TRBD1 TRBJ1-5
CASSFERTGLYGYTF TGTGCCAGCAGTTTTGAAAGGACAGGCCTCTATGGCTACACCTTC TRBV12-3/TRBV12-4 - TRBD1 TRBJ1-2
CASSPPGQVYNSPLHF TGTGCCAGCTCACCACCGGGACAGGTTTATAATTCACCCCTCCACTTT TRBV18 many TRBD1 TRBJ1-6
CASKTYEQYF TGTGCCAGTAAGACCTACGAGCAGTACTTC TRBV25-1 few - TRBJ2-7
CASTGGVYGYTF TGTGCCAGCACAGGGGGCGTTTATGGCTACACCTTC TRBV6-5 - TRBD1 TRBJ1-2
CSVLKTENTEAFF TGCAGCGTTTTGAAGACGGAGAACACTGAAGCTTTCTTT TRBV29-1 few - TRBJ1-1
CASSSRSGGGNEQFF TGTGCCAGCAGCTCGAGAAGTGGGGGCGGGAATGAGCAGTTCTTC TRBV11-3 few - TRBJ2-1
CASSPDSVLAGGSNEQFF TGCGCCAGCAGCCCCGACAGTGTACTAGCGGGGGGATCCAATGAGCAGTTCTTC TRBV5-1 - TRBD2 TRBJ2-1
CSARTGDQPQHF TGCAGTGCAAGGACAGGGGATCAGCCCCAGCATTTT TRBV20-1 - TRBD1 TRBJ1-5
CAISAPTAPSGANVLTF TGTGCCATCAGTGCACCGACAGCCCCCTCTGGGGCCAACGTCCTGACTTTC TRBV10-3 few - TRBJ2-6
CSARTPQNRPNEKLFF TGCAGTGCTAGAACCCCCCAAAATCGGCCTAATGAAAAACTGTTTTTT TRBV20-1 few - TRBJ1-4